The present entry profiles one TCR beta chain with its context. Its antigen is unidentified. This sample was taken from a study of STAT5B mutations in CD4+ large granular lymphocyte leukemia. Study-level findings and limits: CD4-sorted patient repertoires seemed more clonal than healthy CD4+ repertoires. Without HLA matching, higher CD4+ than CD8+ T-LGLL clonality could reflect small sample size.

Clones were sequenced by immunoSEQ multiplex PCR, and TCRdb holds only the in-frame ones, with some missing. Counted here are some 38,000 clones, around 75% occurring once; the ten biggest clones make up less than 0.6%. The TCR originated in a human donor in good health. Sequencing used CD4+ T cells from blood buffy coats.

Here the CDR3 reads CASSLGTGNAGEQYF. CDR3 nucleotide sequence: TGTGCCAGCTCTCTTGGGACAGGGAACGCCGGCGAGCAGTACTTC. The V call is TRBV18, the J call TRBJ2-7; 9 bases are a match to TRBD1. Germline lookup yields CDR1 KGHSH and CDR2 LQKENI. Trimming took 6 bases from V and 6 from J; bases not matched to a gene: 12. This CDR3 spans 15 amino acids.